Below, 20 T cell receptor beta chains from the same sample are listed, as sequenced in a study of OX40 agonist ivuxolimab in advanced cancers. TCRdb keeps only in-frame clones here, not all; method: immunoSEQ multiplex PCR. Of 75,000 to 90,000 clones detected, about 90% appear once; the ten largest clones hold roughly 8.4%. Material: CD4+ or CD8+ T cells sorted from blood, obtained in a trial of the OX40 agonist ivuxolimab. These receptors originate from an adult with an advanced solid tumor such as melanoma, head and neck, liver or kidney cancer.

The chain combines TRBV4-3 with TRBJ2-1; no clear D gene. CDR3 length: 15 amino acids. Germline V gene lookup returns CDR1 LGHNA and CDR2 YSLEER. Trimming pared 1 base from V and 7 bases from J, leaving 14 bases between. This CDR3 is CASSQGLVYRNEQFF. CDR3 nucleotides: TGCGCCAGCAGCCAAGGCCTAGTTTATAGAAATGAGCAGTTCTTC.

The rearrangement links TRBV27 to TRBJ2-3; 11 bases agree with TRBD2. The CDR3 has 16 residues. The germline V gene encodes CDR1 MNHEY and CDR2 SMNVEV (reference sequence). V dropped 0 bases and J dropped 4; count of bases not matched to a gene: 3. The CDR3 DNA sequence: TGTGCCAGCAGTTTATCCCTAGCGGGAGGACCAGATACGCAGTATTTT. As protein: CASSLSLAGGPDTQYF.

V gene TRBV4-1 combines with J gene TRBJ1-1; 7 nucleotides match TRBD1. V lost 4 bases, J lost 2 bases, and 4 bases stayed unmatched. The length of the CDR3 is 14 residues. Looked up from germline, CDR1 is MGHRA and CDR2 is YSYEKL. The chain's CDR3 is CASSLRQGNTEAFF. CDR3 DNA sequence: TGCGCCAGCAGCCTCCGACAGGGTAACACTGAAGCTTTCTTT.

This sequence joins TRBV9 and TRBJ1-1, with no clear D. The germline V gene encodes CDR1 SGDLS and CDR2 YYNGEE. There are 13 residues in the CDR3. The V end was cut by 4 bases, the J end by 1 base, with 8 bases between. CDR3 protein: CASSPLKNTEAFF. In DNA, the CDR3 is TGTGCCAGCAGCCCGCTGAAGAACACTGAAGCTTTCTTT. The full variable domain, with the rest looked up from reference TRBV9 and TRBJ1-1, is DSGVTQTPKHLITATGQRVTLRCSPRSGDLSVYWYQQSLDQGLQFLIQYYNGEERAKGNILERFSAQQFPDLHSELNLSSLELGDSALYFCASSPLKNTEAFFGQGTRLTVV.

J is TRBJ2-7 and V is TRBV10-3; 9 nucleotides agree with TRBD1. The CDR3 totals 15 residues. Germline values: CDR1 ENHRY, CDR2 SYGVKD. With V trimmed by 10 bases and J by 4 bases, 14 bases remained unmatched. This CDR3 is CATIRPGQGKYEQYF. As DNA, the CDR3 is TGTGCCACCATTCGCCCCGGACAGGGGAAATACGAGCAGTACTTC.

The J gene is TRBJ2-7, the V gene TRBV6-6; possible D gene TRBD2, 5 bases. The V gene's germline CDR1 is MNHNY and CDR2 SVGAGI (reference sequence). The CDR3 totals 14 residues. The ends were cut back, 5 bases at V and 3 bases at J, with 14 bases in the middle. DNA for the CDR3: TGTGCCAGCAGTACACCGGGAAAATACTACGAGCAGTACGTC. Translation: CASSTPGKYYEQYV.

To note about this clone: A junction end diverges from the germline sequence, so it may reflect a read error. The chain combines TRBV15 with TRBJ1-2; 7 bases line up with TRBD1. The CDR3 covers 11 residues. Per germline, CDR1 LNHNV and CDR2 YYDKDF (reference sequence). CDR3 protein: CATSRGDSSFF. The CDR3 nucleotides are TGTGCCACCAGCAGGGGGGACAGCTCGTTTTTC.

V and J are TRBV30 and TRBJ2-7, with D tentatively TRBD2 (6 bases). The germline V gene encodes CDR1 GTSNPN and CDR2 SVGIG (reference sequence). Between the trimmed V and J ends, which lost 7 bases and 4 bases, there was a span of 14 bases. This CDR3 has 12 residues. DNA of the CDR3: TGTGCCTTATCCGGGGGAGAATACGAGCAGTACTTC. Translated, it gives CALSGGEYEQYF. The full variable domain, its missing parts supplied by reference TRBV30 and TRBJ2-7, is SQTIHQWPATLVQPVGSPLSLECTVEGTSNPNLYWYRQAAGRGLQLLFYSVGIGQISSEVPQNLSASRPQDRQFILSSKKLLLSDSGFYLCALSGGEYEQYFGPGTRLTVT.

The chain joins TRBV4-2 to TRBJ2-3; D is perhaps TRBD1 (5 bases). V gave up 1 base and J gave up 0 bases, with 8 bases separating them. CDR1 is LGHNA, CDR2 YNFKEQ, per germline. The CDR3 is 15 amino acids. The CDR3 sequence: CASSQGQTSTDTQYF. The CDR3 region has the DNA TGTGCCAGCAGCCAAGGACAGACTAGCACAGATACGCAGTATTTT.

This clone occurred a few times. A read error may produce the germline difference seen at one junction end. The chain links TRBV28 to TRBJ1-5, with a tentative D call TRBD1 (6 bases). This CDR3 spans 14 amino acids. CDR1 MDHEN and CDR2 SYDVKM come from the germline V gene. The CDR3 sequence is CASSLRTVRQAQHF. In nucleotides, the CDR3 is TGTGCCAGCAGTTTACGGACAGTTCGTCAGGCCCAGCATTTT.

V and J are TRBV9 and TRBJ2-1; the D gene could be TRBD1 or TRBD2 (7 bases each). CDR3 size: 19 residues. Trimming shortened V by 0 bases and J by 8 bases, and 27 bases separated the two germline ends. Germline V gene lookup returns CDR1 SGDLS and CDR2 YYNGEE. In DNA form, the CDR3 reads TGTGCCAGCAGCGTAGATCCCTCTGGGGTCAGGGGGGGTTTCGATGAGCAGTTCTTC. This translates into CASSVDPSGVRGGFDEQFF.

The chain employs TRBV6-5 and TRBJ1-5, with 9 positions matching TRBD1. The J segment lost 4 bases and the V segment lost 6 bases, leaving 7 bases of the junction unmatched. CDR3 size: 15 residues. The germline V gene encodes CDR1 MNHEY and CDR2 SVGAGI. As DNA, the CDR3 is TGTGCCAGCAGGGAGTTCGGGACAGGGAATCAGCCCCAGCATTTT. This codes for CASREFGTGNQPQHF.

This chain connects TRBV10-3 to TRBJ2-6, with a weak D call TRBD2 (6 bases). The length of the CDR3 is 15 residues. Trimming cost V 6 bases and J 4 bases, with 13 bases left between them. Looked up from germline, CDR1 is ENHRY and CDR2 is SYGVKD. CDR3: CAISSGGPGANVLTF. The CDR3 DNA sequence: TGTGCCATCAGCTCCGGGGGACCCGGGGCCAACGTCCTGACTTTC.

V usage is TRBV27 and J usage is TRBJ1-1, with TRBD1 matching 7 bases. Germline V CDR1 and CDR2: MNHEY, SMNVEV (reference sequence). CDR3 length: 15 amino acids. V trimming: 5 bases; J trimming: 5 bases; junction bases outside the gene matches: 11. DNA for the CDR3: TGTGCCAGCAGTCTCCACACAGGGGCAGTTACTGAAGCTTTCTTT. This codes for CASSLHTGAVTEAFF.

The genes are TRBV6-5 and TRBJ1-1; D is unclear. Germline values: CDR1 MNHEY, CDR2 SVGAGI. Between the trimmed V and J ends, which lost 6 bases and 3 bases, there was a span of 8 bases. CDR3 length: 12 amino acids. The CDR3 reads CASRDGDTEAFF. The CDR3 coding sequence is TGTGCCAGCAGGGATGGGGACACTGAAGCTTTCTTT.

CDR3: CASSQVGQDLYGYTF. The CDR3 nucleotides are TGCGCCAGCAGCCAAGTGGGACAGGACCTCTATGGCTACACCTTC. The chain employs TRBV4-1 and TRBJ1-2; 8 bases fit TRBD1. This CDR3 spans 15 amino acids. Germline V lookup: CDR1 MGHRA, CDR2 YSYEKL. With V trimmed by 1 base and J by 4 bases, 5 bases remained unmatched.

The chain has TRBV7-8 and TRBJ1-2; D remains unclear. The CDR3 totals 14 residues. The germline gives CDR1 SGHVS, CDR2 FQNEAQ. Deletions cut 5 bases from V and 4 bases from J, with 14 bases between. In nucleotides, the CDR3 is TGTGCCAGCAGCCTCCTGACACCAGGCTATGGCTACACCTTC. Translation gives CASSLLTPGYGYTF.

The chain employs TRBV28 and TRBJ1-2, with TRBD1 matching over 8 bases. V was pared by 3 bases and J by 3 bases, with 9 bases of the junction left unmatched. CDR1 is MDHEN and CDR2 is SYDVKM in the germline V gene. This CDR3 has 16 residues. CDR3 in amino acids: CASSFPGTGAHYGYTF. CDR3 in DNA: TGTGCCAGCAGTTTTCCCGGGACAGGAGCTCACTATGGCTACACCTTC.

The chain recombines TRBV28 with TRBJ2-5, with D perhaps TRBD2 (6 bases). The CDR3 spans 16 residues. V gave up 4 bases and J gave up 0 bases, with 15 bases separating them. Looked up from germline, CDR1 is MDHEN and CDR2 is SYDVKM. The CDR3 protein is CASSYPSGVYQETQYF. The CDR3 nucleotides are TGTGCCAGCAGTTATCCCTCGGGAGTATACCAAGAGACCCAGTACTTC.

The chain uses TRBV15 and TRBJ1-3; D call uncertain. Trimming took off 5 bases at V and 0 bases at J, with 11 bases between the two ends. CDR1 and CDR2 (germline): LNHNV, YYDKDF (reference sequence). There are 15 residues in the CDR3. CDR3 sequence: CATSGSYSSGNTIYF. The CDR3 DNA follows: TGTGCCACCAGCGGGTCCTACAGCTCTGGAAACACCATATATTTT.